This T cell receptor (beta chain) was identified during a study of T-cell reconstitution after alpha-beta-depleted transplantation in children. Study-level findings and limits: Where some patients showed high TCRbeta diversity at day 60, it came from recipient T cells and thymic progenitors that had survived. By one year post-transplant, T-cell counts and diversity largely arose from T cells that were newly produced. About two months after transplant, alpha-beta T cells reportedly came from several hundred expanded graft clones.

This CDR3 comprises 13 residues. Germline CDR1 is SGHTA and CDR2 is FQGTGA. Concerning this clonotype: No antigen is known for it. The junction does not match germline at one end; this may be a read error.

Construction of the TCRbeta library involved unique molecular identifiers. TCRdb passed the PCR reads through MiXCR, listing each CDR3 protein once. The table records hundreds of thousands of distinct CDR3 sequences, around a tenth of them present only once. The starting material was peripheral blood, obtained 180 days after TCRalphabeta/CD19-depleted stem cell transplant. This rearrangement joins TRBV7-3 to TRBJ1-5; D ambiguous. This sequence was found in a male patient between 2 and 15 years old who had a stem cell transplant for chronic granulomatous disease, so the T cells may come from the graft donor. The CDR3 DNA reads as TGTGCCAGCAGCTTAACGGGAAATCGGCCCCAGCATTTT. Protein sequence: CASSLTGNRPQHF. Complete variable domain (other parts from reference TRBV7-3 and TRBJ1-5): GAGVSQTPSNKVTEKGKYVELRCDPISGHTALYWYRQSLGQGPEFLIYFQGTGAADDSGLPNDRFFAVRPEGSVSTLKIQRTERGDSAVYLCASSLTGNRPQHFGDGTRLSIL.